This TCR beta chain was profiled in a study of siplizumab effects on memory and regulatory T cells. Study-level findings and limits: The apparent diversity of naive T cells exceeded that of memory cells, and naive T cells seemed to make a major contribution to the alloresponse.

Libraries were prepared by immunoSEQ multiplex PCR; TCRdb keeps only in-frame clonotypes and omits some of them. The table includes around 110,000 clones, roughly 94% detected once. This clone was picked up one time. The antigen is not known. This CDR3 region has 12 residues. Germline V lookup: CDR1 MNHNS, CDR2 SASEGT. V gave up 8 bases and J gave up 8 bases, with 13 bases separating them. This rearrangement joins TRBV6-1 to TRBJ2-1; D may match TRBD1 or TRBD2 (5 bases each). This clonotype was sampled from a human donor in good health. The sample taken for sequencing was non-Treg CD4+ T cells sorted from blood. The DNA of the CDR3 is TGTGCCAGCGAGGGCAGGGTCGATGAGCAGTTCTTC. It is translated as CASEGRVDEQFF.